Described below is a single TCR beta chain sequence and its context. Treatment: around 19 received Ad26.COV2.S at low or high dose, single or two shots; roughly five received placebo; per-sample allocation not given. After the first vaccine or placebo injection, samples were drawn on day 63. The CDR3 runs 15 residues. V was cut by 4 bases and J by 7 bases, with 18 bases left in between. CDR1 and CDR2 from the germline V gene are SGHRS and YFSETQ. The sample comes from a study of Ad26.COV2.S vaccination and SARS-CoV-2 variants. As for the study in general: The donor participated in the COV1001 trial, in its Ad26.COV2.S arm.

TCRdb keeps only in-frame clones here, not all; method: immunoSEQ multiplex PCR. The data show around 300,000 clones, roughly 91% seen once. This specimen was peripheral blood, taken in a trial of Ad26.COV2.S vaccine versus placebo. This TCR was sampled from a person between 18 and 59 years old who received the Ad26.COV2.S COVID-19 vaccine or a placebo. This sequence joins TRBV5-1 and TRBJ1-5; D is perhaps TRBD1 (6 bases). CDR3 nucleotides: TGCGCCAGCAGCCCGGGGGGCCAGACCGAGCAGCCCCAGCATTTT. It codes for CASSPGGQTEQPQHF. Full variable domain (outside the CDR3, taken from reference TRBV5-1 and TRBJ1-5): KAGVTQTPRYLIKTRGQQVTLSCSPISGHRSVSWYQQTPGQGLQFLFEYFSETQRNKGNFPGRFSGRQFSNSRSEMNVSTLELGDSALYLCASSPGGQTEQPQHFGDGTRLSIL.